The 14 T cell receptor beta chains presented below share a single source sample, sequenced in a study of regulatory T cells in long-lasting Graves disease. The authors built TCR beta libraries using iRepertoire HTBI primers and Arm-PCR of CDR3 regions. A single record per CDR3 protein comes from TCRdb applying MiXCR to the multiplex PCR reads. Altogether approximately 470,000 distinct CDR3 sequences are present, around 20% being singletons, with the ten largest covering 7.8%. Time point given: persistent/refractory GD, antithyroid drugs over 5 years with positive TRAb. The authors made the TCR library using RNA they extracted from PBMCs. The sample here was peripheral blood mononuclear cells (PBMCs), taken when the disease was refractory, from a patient treated with antithyroid drugs. Receptor source: a female donor with Graves disease.

This clonotype was found many times. This chain links TRBV20-1 with TRBJ2-5; 7 nucleotides align to TRBD1. With V trimmed by 7 bases and J by 2 bases, 10 bases remained unmatched. Germline V gene lookup returns CDR1 DFQATT and CDR2 SNEGSKA (reference sequence). CDR3 length equals 14 residues. DNA for the CDR3: TGCAGTGTTAGTCTGGACAGGAATCAAGAGACCCAGTACTTC. Translation gives CSVSLDRNQETQYF.

This sequence joins TRBV12-3 or TRBV12-4 and TRBJ2-1; 7 bases are a match to TRBD2. The CDR3 contains 17 residues. V shed 2 bases, J shed 4 bases, and the junction held 11 bases outside the gene matches. The CDR3 nucleotides are TGTGCCAGCAGTTTACACCTAGCGGCGATTCTTTACAATGAGCAGTTCTTC. This codes for CASSLHLAAILYNEQFF.

This clonotype was found many times. This chain links TRBV28 with TRBJ2-7, with TRBD1 matching 7 bases. The germline V gene has CDR1 MDHEN and CDR2 SYDVKM. The trim removed 10 bases at V and 0 bases at J, leaving 9 bases unmatched. The CDR3 is made up of 14 amino acids. In DNA form, the CDR3 reads TGTGCCACTTCCCCGACAGGGCTCTCCTACGAGCAGTACTTC. Protein sequence: CATSPTGLSYEQYF.

This clonotype has just a few counts. This chain uses TRBV7-2 with TRBJ2-7; 8 bases line up with TRBD1. V lost 4 bases, J lost 6 bases, and 5 bases stayed unmatched. CDR1 and CDR2 from the germline V gene are SGHTA and FQGNSA. CDR3 length: 13 residues. The CDR3 spells CASSWNTGGEQYF. The CDR3 coding sequence is TGTGCCAGCAGCTGGAATACAGGGGGCGAGCAGTACTTC.

This clonotype was detected many times. This rearrangement joins TRBV28 to TRBJ2-7; a weak D match, TRBD1 (8 bases). The germline CDR1 and CDR2 sequences are MDHEN and SYDVKM. The CDR3 consists of 15 residues. V was pared by 6 bases and J by 0 bases, with 15 bases between. The CDR3 nucleotides are TGTGCCAGCAGGTACAGGGGGGGAAACTCCTACGAGCAGTACTTC. Residues: CASRYRGGNSYEQYF.

The gene calls are TRBV6-2 or TRBV6-3 and TRBJ2-1; 7 positions agree with TRBD2. CDR1 MNHEY and CDR2 SVGEGT come from the germline V gene. The CDR3 loop spans 13 amino acids. Trimming removed 5 bases from V and 6 bases from J; junction bases left unmatched: 4. CDR3 loop: CASSELASNEQFF. The CDR3 coding sequence is TGTGCCAGCAGTGAACTAGCGAGCAATGAGCAGTTCTTC.

This clonotype was observed a handful of times. Given a much more abundant clone one base away, this may be a read error. The V call is TRBV6-1, the J call TRBJ1-1; unclear D gene. This CDR3 region has 16 residues. CDR1 is MNHNS, CDR2 SASEGT, per germline. CDR3: CASSLDDSGENTETFF. CDR3 bases: TGTGCCAGCAGTCTCGACGATAGTGGGGAGAACACTGAAACTTTCTTT.

This clonotype was picked up many times. The chain has TRBV11-2 and TRBJ2-5; 8 bases align to TRBD1. The germline CDR1 and CDR2 sequences are SGHAT and FQNNGV. There are 17 residues in the CDR3. After removal of 2 bases from V and 4 bases from J, the junction contained 12 bases not matched to a gene. CDR3 sequence reads: CASSLTGQGRWGETQYF. DNA for the CDR3: TGTGCCAGCAGCTTAACCGGACAGGGCAGGTGGGGAGAGACCCAGTACTTC.

This clonotype came up many times. The chain combines TRBV7-9 with TRBJ2-7; no firm D call. The germline CDR1 and CDR2 sequences are SEHNR and FQNEAQ (reference sequence). This CDR3 has 12 amino acids. Between the trimmed V and J ends, which lost 8 bases and 0 bases, there was a span of 8 bases. Here the CDR3 DNA reads TGTGCCAGCGGGGATGGCTCCTACGAGCAGTACTTC. It translates to CASGDGSYEQYF.

There are many counts of this clonotype. This sequence joins TRBV7-2 and TRBJ1-6, with D possibly TRBD1 on 5 matching bases. Trimming shortened V by 5 bases and J by 12 bases, and 14 bases separated the two germline ends. Germline V lookup: CDR1 SGHTA, CDR2 FQGNSA. The CDR3 runs 13 residues. CDR3 DNA sequence: TGTGCCAGCAGCATCCGGGACGCCCAACCCCTCCACTTT. Protein sequence: CASSIRDAQPLHF.

This clonotype was seen only a few times. A much larger clonotype is one base distant, so this may be a read error. J is TRBJ2-5 and V is TRBV20-1, with D possibly being TRBD2 (5 bases). The CDR3 is 14 residues long. V was cut by 6 bases and J by 2 bases, with 16 bases left in between. CDR1 DFQATT and CDR2 SNEGSKA come from the germline V gene (reference sequence). The CDR3 DNA is TGCAGTGCCAGCGACGGGGTGTGGCAAGAGACCCAGTACTTC. Translation gives CSASDGVWQETQYF.

A few counts support this clonotype. The genes are TRBV4-3 and TRBJ2-7, with a tentative D call TRBD2 (5 bases). V was clipped by 0 bases and J by 6 bases, with 12 bases between them. Germline V gives CDR1 LGHNA, CDR2 YSLEER. This CDR3 comprises 14 residues. Written as DNA, the CDR3 is TGCGCCAGCAGCCAAGAGACTACGGTTTCCGAGCAGTACTTC. Translated, it gives CASSQETTVSEQYF.

This clonotype was observed at least ten times. DNA for the CDR3: TGTGCCAGCAGACGAGAATGGGCAAACACTGAAGCTTTCTTT. Protein sequence: CASRREWANTEAFF. This chain uses TRBV6-2 or TRBV6-3 with TRBJ1-1; D unresolved. The length of the CDR3 is 14 residues. V was shortened by 6 bases and J by 2 bases, with 13 bases between the two germline ends. The V gene's germline CDR1 is MNHEY and CDR2 SVGEGT.

This clonotype was seen at least ten times. The gene calls are TRBV6-5 and TRBJ1-2; maybe TRBD1 (6 bases). The germline V gene encodes CDR1 MNHEY and CDR2 SVGAGI. The CDR3 contains 14 residues. V was trimmed by 0 bases and J by 6 bases, leaving 11 bases between them. The CDR3 nucleotides are TGTGCCAGCAGTTACTCGATGAAGGGGGATGGCTACACCTTC. This translates into CASSYSMKGDGYTF.